The following is a TCR beta chain sequence with its context. Assay: immunoSEQ multiplex PCR; the TCRdb copy retains only in-frame clones and omits some. The sample has hundreds of thousands of clones; roughly 95% are singletons. These data come from a study of shared clonotypes between healthy human individuals. Selected positively for CCR7 and CD45RO-negative, naive CD8 cells excluded terminally differentiated effector memory CD45RA+ cells. Per the germline V gene, CDR1 is LNHDA and CDR2 is SQIVND (reference sequence). V lost 7 bases and J lost 2, with 24 bases in between. This CDR3 is built from 18 residues.

The gene calls are TRBV19 and TRBJ1-5, with TRBD1 as a possible D gene (6 bases). Sequences were obtained from naive CD8+ T cells sorted from blood. The TCR sequence derives from a woman in her thirties in good health. The CDR3 bases are TGTGCCAGTAACAGACCGGGACAAGGCTATGGTGGCAATCAGCCCCAGCATTTT. It specifies CASNRPGQGYGGNQPQHF.